These 13 T cell receptor beta chains share one sample of origin, sequenced in a study of CD8+CD57+ T cells in acquired aplastic anemia. TCR beta VDJ and CDR3 were profiled, and genomic DNA was the template. TCRdb called the reads again in MiXCR, with one record for every CDR3 protein. Of some 290,000 distinct CDR3 sequences detected, approximately 56% appear once; the ten largest clones hold approximately 8.2%. The material sequenced was sorted CD4+, CD8+, or CD8+CD57+ T cells (not recorded which) from PBMCs. These receptors were collected from a human donor with severe aplastic anemia or a healthy control (not recorded which).

The V and J genes are TRBV29-1 and TRBJ2-7; D is perhaps TRBD1 or TRBD2 (5 bases each). The CDR3 has 13 residues. Germline V gene sequence: CDR1 SQVTM, CDR2 ANQGSEA. Trimming stripped 2 bases from V and 4 bases from J, with 12 bases between. In nucleotides, the CDR3 is TGCAGCGTTGAAAAACCGGGACCTTACGAGCAGTACTTC. Encoded protein: CSVEKPGPYEQYF.

This clonotype was detected only a few times. This chain links TRBV7-8 with TRBJ2-7; possibly TRBD1 for D (5 bases). The CDR3 totals 13 residues. Germline V gives CDR1 SGHVS, CDR2 FQNEAQ. The germline V and J ends were trimmed by 6 bases and 0 bases, with 9 bases remaining between them. The CDR3 sequence: CASRTGSSYEQYF. CDR3 DNA: TGTGCCAGCAGAACAGGAAGCTCCTACGAGCAGTACTTC.

This clonotype came up once. Here the CDR3 reads CASSFNSAGGKEKLYF. CDR3 DNA: TGTGCCAGCAGCTTTAATTCAGCCGGGGGCAAAGAAAAACTGTACTTC. The chain uses TRBV7-2 and TRBJ2-5; D possibly matches TRBD1 or TRBD2 (6 bases each). The CDR3 extends over 16 amino acids. With 3 bases removed from V and 13 bases from J, the gap between germline ends came to 27 bases. Germline assignment: CDR1 SGHTA and CDR2 FQGNSA.

The CDR3 nucleotides are TGTGCCTTGAGGACAGGGGACGACAATGAGCAGTTCTTC. Protein sequence: CALRTGDDNEQFF. This chain joins TRBV10-3 and TRBJ2-1; 9 positions match TRBD1. Germline CDR1 and CDR2: ENHRY and SYGVKD. J gave up 5 bases and V 11 bases, and 7 bases lay outside the gene matches. The CDR3 is made up of 13 amino acids.

The J gene is TRBJ2-3, the V gene TRBV24-1; D is perhaps TRBD2 (5 bases). Germline-derived CDR1 and CDR2 are KGHDR and SFDVKD. This CDR3 region has 14 residues. Trimming pared 7 bases from V and 2 bases from J, leaving 12 bases between. Here the CDR3 reads CATRPTGDTDTQYF. CDR3 DNA: TGTGCCACCAGACCCACCGGGGACACAGATACGCAGTATTTT.

The chain is built from TRBV29-1 and TRBJ2-3; D tentatively fits TRBD1 or TRBD2 (5 bases each). The CDR3 has 14 amino acids. V dropped 5 bases and J dropped 2 bases, with 14 bases sitting between them. In germline, CDR1 is SQVTM, CDR2 ANQGSEA. CDR3 nucleotides: TGCAGCGTTCTACCCACGGGGCCCACAGATACGCAGTATTTT. Amino acid sequence: CSVLPTGPTDTQYF.

About this clonotype: A much larger clone is a single base away; this may be a read error. No conserved phenylalanine or tryptophan is present at the end of the CDR3, so a read error is the likely explanation. The chain carries TRBV6-5 and TRBJ1-1; TRBD1 matches 8 bases. Germline-derived CDR1 and CDR2 are MNHEY and SVGAGI. V lost 2 bases, J lost 4 bases, and 6 bases stayed unmatched. There are 15 residues in the CDR3. The DNA for the CDR3 is TGTGCCAGCAGTTACCTTGACAGGGGCGGCACTGAAGCTTTCCTT. Translated, it gives CASSYLDRGGTEAFL.

The chain couples TRBV7-6 to TRBJ2-6; D not certain. The germline V gene has CDR1 SGHVS and CDR2 FNYEAQ. CDR3 size: 15 residues. With 1 base removed from V and 1 base from J, the gap between germline ends came to 5 bases. As DNA, the CDR3 is TGTGCCAGCAGCTTAGGTCCGTCTGGGGCCAACGTCCTGACTTTC. This gives the protein CASSLGPSGANVLTF.

The rearrangement uses TRBV7-8 and TRBJ2-7, with a tentative D call TRBD1 (5 bases). The CDR3 is 15 amino acids. V lost 1 base to trimming and J lost 3 bases, with 13 bases between them. Germline CDR1 SGHVS, CDR2 FQNEAQ. The CDR3 coding sequence is TGTGCCAGCAGCTTAGGGACACCAAATTACTACGAGCAGTACTTC. Amino acids: CASSLGTPNYYEQYF.

This clonotype was seen repeatedly, ten times or more. This chain connects TRBV4-2 to TRBJ2-1; TRBD2 matches 9 bases. The CDR3 is 17 residues long. V dropped 3 bases and J dropped 5; count of bases not matched to a gene: 11. Germline values: CDR1 LGHNA, CDR2 YNFKEQ. DNA for the CDR3: TGTGCCAGCAGCCACCCTTTTGCGGGGGGGATCGACAATGAGCAGTTCTTC. It encodes CASSHPFAGGIDNEQFF.

The J gene is TRBJ2-3, the V gene TRBV5-1; a weak D match, TRBD2 (7 bases). The CDR3 has 15 amino acids. Germline V gene lookup returns CDR1 SGHRS and CDR2 YFSETQ. V was clipped by 0 bases and J by 6 bases, with 14 bases between them. The CDR3 loop is CASSLAAGAGDTQYF. The CDR3, as DNA: TGCGCCAGCAGCTTGGCCGCGGGGGCGGGCGATACGCAGTATTTT. Complete variable domain (other parts from reference TRBV5-1 and TRBJ2-3): KAGVTQTPRYLIKTRGQQVTLSCSPISGHRSVSWYQQTPGQGLQFLFEYFSETQRNKGNFPGRFSGRQFSNSRSEMNVSTLELGDSALYLCASSLAAGAGDTQYFGPGTRLTVL.

As for this clonotype: At one boundary the junction diverges from the germline segment, which might be a read error. The chain has TRBV5-8 and TRBJ2-3; 14 bases are a match to TRBD2. This CDR3 spans 18 amino acids. CDR1 SGHTS and CDR2 YDEGEE come from the germline V gene. In DNA, the CDR3 is TGTACCAGCAGCCAAGGGACTAGCGGGGGTTCTAGCACAGATACGCAGTATTTT. This codes for CTSSQGTSGGSSTDTQYF.

With regard to this clonotype: A junction end diverges from the germline sequence, so it may reflect a read error. The V gene is TRBV5-1, the J gene TRBJ2-5, with 14 nucleotides matching TRBD2. CDR3 size: 16 residues. Germline V lookup: CDR1 SGHRS, CDR2 YFSETQ. The CDR3 region has the DNA TGCGCCAGCAGCTGGGGACTAGCGGGGGAAGGAGAGACCCCGTACTTC. Translation gives CASSWGLAGEGETPYF. Full variable domain (remainder filled in from reference TRBV5-1 and TRBJ2-5): KAGVTQTPRYLIKTRGQQVTLSCSPISGHRSVSWYQQTPGQGLQFLFEYFSETQRNKGNFPGRFSGRQFSNSRSEMNVSTLELGDSALYLCASSWGLAGEGETPYFGPGTRLLVL.